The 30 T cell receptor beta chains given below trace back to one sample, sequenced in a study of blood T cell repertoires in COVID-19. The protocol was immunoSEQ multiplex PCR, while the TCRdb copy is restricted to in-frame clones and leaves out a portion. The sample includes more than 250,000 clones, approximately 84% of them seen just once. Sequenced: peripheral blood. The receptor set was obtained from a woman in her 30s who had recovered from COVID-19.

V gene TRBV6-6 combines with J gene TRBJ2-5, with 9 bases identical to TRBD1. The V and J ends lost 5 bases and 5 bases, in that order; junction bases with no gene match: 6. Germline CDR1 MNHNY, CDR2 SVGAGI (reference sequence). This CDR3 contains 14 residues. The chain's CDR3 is CASSQQGAWETQYF. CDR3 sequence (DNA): TGTGCCAGCAGTCAACAGGGGGCATGGGAGACCCAGTACTTC.

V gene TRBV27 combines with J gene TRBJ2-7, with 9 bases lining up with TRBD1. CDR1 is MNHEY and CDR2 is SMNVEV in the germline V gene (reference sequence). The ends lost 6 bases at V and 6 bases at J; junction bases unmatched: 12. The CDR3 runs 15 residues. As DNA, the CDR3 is TGTGCCAGCAGATCCTTCCGGGACAGGGTTCGCGAGCAGTACTTC. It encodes CASRSFRDRVREQYF.

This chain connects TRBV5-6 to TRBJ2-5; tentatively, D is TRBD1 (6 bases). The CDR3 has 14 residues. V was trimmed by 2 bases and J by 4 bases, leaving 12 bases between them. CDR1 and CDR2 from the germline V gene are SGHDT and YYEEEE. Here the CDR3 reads CASSFAGARETQYF. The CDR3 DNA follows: TGTGCCAGCAGCTTTGCAGGGGCTCGAGAGACCCAGTACTTC.

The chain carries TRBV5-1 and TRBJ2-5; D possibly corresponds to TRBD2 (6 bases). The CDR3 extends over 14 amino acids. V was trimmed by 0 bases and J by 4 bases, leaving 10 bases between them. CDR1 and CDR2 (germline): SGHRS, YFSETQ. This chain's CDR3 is CASSLGPEGETQYF. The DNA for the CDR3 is TGCGCCAGCAGCTTGGGGCCGGAGGGAGAGACCCAGTACTTC.

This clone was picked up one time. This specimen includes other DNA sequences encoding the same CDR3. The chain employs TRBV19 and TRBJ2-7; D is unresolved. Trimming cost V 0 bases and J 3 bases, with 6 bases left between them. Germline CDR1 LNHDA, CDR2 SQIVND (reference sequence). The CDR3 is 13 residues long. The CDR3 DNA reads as TGTGCCAGTAGTATAGATGGCAGCTACGAGCAGTACTTC. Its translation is CASSIDGSYEQYF.

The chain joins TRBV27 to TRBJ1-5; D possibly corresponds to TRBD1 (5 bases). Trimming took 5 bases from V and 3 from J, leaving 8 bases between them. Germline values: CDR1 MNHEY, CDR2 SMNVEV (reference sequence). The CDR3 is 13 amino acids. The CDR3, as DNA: TGTGCCAGCAGTATGACAGTCAATCAGCCCCAGCATTTT. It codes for CASSMTVNQPQHF.

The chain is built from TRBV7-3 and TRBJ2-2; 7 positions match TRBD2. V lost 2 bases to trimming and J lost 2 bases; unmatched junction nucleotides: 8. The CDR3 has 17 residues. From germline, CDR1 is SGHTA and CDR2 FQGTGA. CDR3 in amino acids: CASSLRGLADNTGELFF. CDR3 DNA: TGTGCCAGCAGCTTACGCGGGCTAGCGGATAACACCGGGGAGCTGTTTTTT.

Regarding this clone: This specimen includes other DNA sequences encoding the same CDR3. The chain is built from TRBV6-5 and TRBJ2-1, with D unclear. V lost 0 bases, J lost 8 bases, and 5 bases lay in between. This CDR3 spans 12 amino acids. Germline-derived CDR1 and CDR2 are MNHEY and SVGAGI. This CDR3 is CASSYSGDEQFF. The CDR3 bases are TGTGCCAGCAGTTACTCTGGAGATGAGCAGTTCTTC.

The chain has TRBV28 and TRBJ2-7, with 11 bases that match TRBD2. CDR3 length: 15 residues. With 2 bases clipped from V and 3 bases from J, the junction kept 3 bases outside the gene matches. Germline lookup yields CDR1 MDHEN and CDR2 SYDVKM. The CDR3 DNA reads TGTGCCAGCAGTTTAGGGCTAGCGGGGGGCTACGAGCAGTACTTC. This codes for CASSLGLAGGYEQYF.

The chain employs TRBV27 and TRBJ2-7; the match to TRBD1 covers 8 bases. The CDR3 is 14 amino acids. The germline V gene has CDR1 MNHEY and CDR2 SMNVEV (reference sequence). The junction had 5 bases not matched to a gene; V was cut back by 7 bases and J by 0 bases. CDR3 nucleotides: TGTGCCAGCAAAGAACAGGGGGGCTCCTACGAGCAGTACTTC. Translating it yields CASKEQGGSYEQYF.

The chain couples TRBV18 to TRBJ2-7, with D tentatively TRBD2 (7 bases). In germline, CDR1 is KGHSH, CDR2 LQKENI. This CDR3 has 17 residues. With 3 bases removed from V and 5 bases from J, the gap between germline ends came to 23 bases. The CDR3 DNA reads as TGTGCCAGCTCACCCCCACGGGGGGCAGGGGTCCCCCACGAGCAGTACTTC. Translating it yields CASSPPRGAGVPHEQYF.

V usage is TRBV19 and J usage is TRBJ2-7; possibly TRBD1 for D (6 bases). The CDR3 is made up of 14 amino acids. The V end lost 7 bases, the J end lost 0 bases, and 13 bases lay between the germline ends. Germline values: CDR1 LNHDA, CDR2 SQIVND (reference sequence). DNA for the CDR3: TGTGCCAGTAAAGCCCGGGACAACTCCTACGAGCAGTACTTC. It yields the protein CASKARDNSYEQYF. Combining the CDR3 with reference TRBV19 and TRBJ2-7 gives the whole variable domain DGGITQSPKYLFRKEGQNVTLSCEQNLNHDAMYWYRQDPGQGLRLIYYSQIVNDFQKGDIAEGYSVSREKKESFPLTVTSAQKNPTAFYLCASKARDNSYEQYFGPGTRLTVT.

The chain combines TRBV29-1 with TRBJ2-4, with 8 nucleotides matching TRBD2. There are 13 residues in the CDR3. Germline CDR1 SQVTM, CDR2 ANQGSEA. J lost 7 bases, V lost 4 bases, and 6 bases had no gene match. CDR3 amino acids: CSVGTGGPNIQYF. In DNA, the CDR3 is TGCAGCGTTGGGACGGGAGGGCCTAACATTCAGTACTTC. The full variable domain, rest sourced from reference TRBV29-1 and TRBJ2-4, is SAVISQKPSRDICQRGTSLTIQCQVDSQVTMMFWYRQQPGQSLTLIATANQGSEATYESGFVIDKFPISRPNLTFSTLTVSNMSPEDSSIYLCSVGTGGPNIQYFGAGTRLSVL.

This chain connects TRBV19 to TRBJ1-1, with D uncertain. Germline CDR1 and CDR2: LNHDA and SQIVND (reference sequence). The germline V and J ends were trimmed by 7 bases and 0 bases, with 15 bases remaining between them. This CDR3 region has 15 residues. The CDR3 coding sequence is TGTGCCAGTACGTCTCCGCGAACGATGAACACTGAAGCTTTCTTT. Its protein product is CASTSPRTMNTEAFF.

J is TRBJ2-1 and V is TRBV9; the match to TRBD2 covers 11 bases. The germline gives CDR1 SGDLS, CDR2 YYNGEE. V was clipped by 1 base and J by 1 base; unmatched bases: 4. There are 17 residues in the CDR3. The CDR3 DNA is TGTGCCAGCAGCGTATACGGGACTAGCGGATCCTACAATGAGCAGTTCTTC. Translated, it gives CASSVYGTSGSYNEQFF.

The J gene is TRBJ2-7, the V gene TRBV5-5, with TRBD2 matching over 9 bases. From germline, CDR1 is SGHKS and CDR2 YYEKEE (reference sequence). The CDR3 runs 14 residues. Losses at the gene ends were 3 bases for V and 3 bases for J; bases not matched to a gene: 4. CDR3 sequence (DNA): TGTGCCAGCAGCTATAGCGGGAGTGTCTACGAGCAGTACTTC. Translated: CASSYSGSVYEQYF.

The CDR3 DNA reads TGTGCCAGCAGCTTAGGGGGGGGGACACCCCTCCACTTT. This sequence encodes CASSLGGGTPLHF. The chain recombines TRBV7-2 with TRBJ1-6, with D possibly matching TRBD1 (5 bases). This CDR3 region has 13 residues. The V gene's germline CDR1 is SGHTA and CDR2 FQGNSA. V was shortened by 1 base and J by 11 bases, with 9 bases between the two germline ends.

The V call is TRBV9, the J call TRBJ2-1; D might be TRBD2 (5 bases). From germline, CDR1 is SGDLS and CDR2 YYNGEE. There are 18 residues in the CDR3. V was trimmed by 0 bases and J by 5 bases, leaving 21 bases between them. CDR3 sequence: CASSVVLGRSEQDNEQFF. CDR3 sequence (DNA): TGTGCCAGCAGCGTAGTTTTGGGCCGTAGCGAACAAGACAATGAGCAGTTCTTC.

The DNA for the CDR3 is TGTGCCAGCAGCCAAGATCGTGAGCGGGAGGGCCTATACTACGAGCAGTACTTC. Protein product: CASSQDREREGLYYEQYF. The chain carries TRBV4-2 and TRBJ2-7, with TRBD2 matching over 10 bases. V lost 0 bases and J lost 3; bases outside the gene matches: 11. This CDR3 has 18 residues. Germline V CDR1 and CDR2: LGHNA, YNFKEQ.

The CDR3 loop reads CASSYRDSNYGYTF. The DNA of the CDR3 is TGTGCCAGCAGTTACCGGGACAGCAACTATGGCTACACCTTC. The chain recombines TRBV6-5 with TRBJ1-2; 7 bases fit TRBD1. CDR3 length equals 14 residues. Germline loops: CDR1 MNHEY, CDR2 SVGAGI. The trim removed 2 bases at V and 2 bases at J, leaving 2 bases unmatched.

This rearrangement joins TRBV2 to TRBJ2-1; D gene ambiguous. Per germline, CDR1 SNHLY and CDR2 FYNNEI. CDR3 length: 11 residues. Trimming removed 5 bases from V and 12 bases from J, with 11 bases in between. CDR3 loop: CASSSRQAQFF. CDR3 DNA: TGTGCCAGCAGTTCCCGACAAGCGCAGTTCTTC.

CDR3 amino acids: CASIGTENIQYF. In DNA form, the CDR3 reads TGTGCCAGTATTGGGACAGAAAACATTCAGTACTTC. The chain is built from TRBV19 and TRBJ2-4; 7 nucleotides match TRBD1. Germline CDR1 and CDR2: LNHDA and SQIVND (reference sequence). This CDR3 comprises 12 residues. With 7 bases clipped from V and 5 bases from J, the junction kept 2 bases outside the gene matches.

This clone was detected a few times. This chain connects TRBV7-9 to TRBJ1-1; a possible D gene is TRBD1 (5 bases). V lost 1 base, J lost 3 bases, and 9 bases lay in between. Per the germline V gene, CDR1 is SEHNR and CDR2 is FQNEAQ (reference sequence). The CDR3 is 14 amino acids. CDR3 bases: TGTGCCAGCAGCTTAGAACAGGAATACACTGAAGCTTTCTTT. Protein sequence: CASSLEQEYTEAFF.

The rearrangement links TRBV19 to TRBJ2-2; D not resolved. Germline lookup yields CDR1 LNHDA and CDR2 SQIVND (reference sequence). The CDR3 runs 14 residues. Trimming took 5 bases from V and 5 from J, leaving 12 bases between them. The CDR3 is CASSVVRDTGELFF. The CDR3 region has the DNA TGTGCCAGTAGTGTAGTAAGAGATACCGGGGAGCTGTTTTTT.

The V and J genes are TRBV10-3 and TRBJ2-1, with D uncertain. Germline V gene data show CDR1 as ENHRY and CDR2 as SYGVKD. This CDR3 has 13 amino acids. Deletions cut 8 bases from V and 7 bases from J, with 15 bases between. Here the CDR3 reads CAIRVEAANEQFF. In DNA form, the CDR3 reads TGTGCCATCCGGGTAGAGGCGGCTAATGAGCAGTTCTTC.

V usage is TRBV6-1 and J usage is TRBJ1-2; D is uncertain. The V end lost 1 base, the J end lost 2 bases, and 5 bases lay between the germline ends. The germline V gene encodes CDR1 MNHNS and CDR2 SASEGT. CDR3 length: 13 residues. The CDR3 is CASSEDANYGYTF. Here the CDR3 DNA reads TGTGCCAGCAGTGAAGACGCGAACTATGGCTACACCTTC.

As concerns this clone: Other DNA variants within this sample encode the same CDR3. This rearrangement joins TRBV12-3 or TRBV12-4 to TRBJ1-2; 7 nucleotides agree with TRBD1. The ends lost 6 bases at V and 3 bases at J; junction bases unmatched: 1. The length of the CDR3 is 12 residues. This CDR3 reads CASSTGDYGYTF. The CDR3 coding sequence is TGTGCCAGCAGCACAGGGGACTATGGCTACACCTTC.

This chain's CDR3 is CASSLHYRQGPNQPQHF. DNA for the CDR3: TGTGCCAGCAGTTTACACTACCGACAGGGGCCGAATCAGCCCCAGCATTTT. The gene calls are TRBV27 and TRBJ1-5, with 8 bases matching TRBD1. This CDR3 comprises 17 residues. The germline V gene has CDR1 MNHEY and CDR2 SMNVEV (reference sequence). V was clipped by 2 bases and J by 4 bases; unmatched bases: 10.

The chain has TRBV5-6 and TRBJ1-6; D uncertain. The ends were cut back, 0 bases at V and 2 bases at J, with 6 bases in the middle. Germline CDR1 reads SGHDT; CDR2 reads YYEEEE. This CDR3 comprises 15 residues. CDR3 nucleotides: TGTGCCAGCAGCTTGGTGTCTACCTATAATTCACCCCTCCACTTT. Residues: CASSLVSTYNSPLHF.

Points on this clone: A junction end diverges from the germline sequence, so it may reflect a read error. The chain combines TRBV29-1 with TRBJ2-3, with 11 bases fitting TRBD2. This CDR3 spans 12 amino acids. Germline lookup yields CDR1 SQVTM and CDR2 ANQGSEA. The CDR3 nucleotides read TGCAGCGCGGATGGGGCAACTAGCGGGAGTGATTTT. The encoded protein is CSADGATSGSDF.